Detailed here is one T cell receptor (beta chain). Its matching antigen is unknown. This sample is drawn from a study of cytomegalovirus exposure and HLA in healthy donors. Overall study findings and caveats: For most TCR beta V segments, an earlier analysis put the productive rate at about 90% or about 30% of the time.

In the PCR, 60 Vbeta and 13 Jbeta primers were used. Some clones are missing from TCRdb's copy, which holds only in-frame ones; the method was immunoSEQ multiplex PCR. The table has about 130,000 clones, about four fifths seen once. Per the germline V gene, CDR1 is LGHNA and CDR2 is YNFKEQ. The CDR3 spans 18 residues. V gave up 3 bases and J gave up 4 bases; unmatched junction bases: 16. Material: PBMCs. The origin of this receptor is a man younger than 45 in good health and CMV-seronegative. The chain employs TRBV4-2 and TRBJ2-3, with 7 bases identical to TRBD2. CDR3 nucleotide sequence: TGTGCCAGCAGCCAGAATCCCACAACTAGCGTTAACGCAGATACGCAGTATTTT. Translation gives CASSQNPTTSVNADTQYF.